This T cell receptor (beta chain) came from a study of cytomegalovirus exposure and HLA in healthy donors. Turning to the study itself: Both the 120 validation repertoires and the approximately 700 first-cohort repertoires used the same platform, as reported by a later analysis.

CDR1 and CDR2 (germline): KGHSH, LQKENI. Germline trimming cut 4 bases from V and 3 bases from J; bases unmatched to any gene: 4. CDR3 length equals 15 residues. TCRdb's table, derived via immunoSEQ multiplex PCR, lists solely in-frame clones and lacks some. The sample lists more than 45,000 clones, just under 95% occurring once. Study-wide points: The TCR clusters that emerged in the first cohort tended, a later analysis found, to co-occur in the 95 to 150 validation repertoires. It was 150 or so TCR beta chains that were listed as cytomegalovirus-associated.

Comment on this clone: Antigen specificity is unknown.

V usage is TRBV18 and J usage is TRBJ1-4; 8 bases align to TRBD1. This TCR was sampled from a man aged 18 to 29 in good health and CMV-seronegative. Sequencing used PBMCs. The CDR3 spells CASSRQGAANEKLFF. CDR3 DNA sequence: TGTGCCAGCTCACGGCAGGGGGCGGCTAATGAAAAACTGTTTTTT.